The 10 T cell receptor beta chains presented below share a single source sample, sequenced in a study of blood T cell repertoires in COVID-19. Profiled with immunoSEQ multiplex PCR; TCRdb holds only in-frame clones, not every one. Here the sample spans around 94,000 clones, 85% being singletons. The specimen sequenced was peripheral blood. The receptor set was obtained from a man in his fifties with acute or convalescent COVID-19.

The chain couples TRBV20-1 to TRBJ2-7; D remains ambiguous. Per the germline V gene, CDR1 is DFQATT and CDR2 is SNEGSKA (reference sequence). V lost 6 bases, J lost 3 bases, and 9 bases lay in between. The CDR3 covers 11 residues. Here the CDR3 reads CSAPLVYEQYF. The CDR3 DNA follows: TGCAGTGCCCCCCTAGTCTACGAGCAGTACTTC.

The chain carries TRBV27 and TRBJ2-7; 7 bases are shared with TRBD1. This CDR3 is 16 amino acids long. The germline V gene has CDR1 MNHEY and CDR2 SMNVEV (reference sequence). The J segment lost 2 bases and the V segment lost 7 bases, leaving 14 bases of the junction unmatched. The CDR3 DNA reads as TGTGCCAGCATCGGCTCGGCATACGGACAGGCCTACGAGCAGTACTTC. Translated: CASIGSAYGQAYEQYF.

V and J are TRBV30 and TRBJ2-5, with D possibly being TRBD2 (7 bases). The CDR3 has 13 residues. From germline, CDR1 is GTSNPN and CDR2 SVGIG (reference sequence). V dropped 2 bases and J dropped 5 bases, with 12 bases sitting between them. The CDR3: CAWSSGGGETQYF. For the CDR3, the DNA is TGTGCCTGGAGTTCGGGGGGCGGGGAGACCCAGTACTTC.

The chain couples TRBV4-3 to TRBJ2-2; TRBD2 aligns across 9 bases. V shed 1 base and J 7 bases; nucleotides not matched to a gene: 7. CDR3 size: 16 residues. Germline V gene lookup returns CDR1 LGHNA and CDR2 YSLEER. CDR3 sequence: CASSQGRRGGNGELFF. For the CDR3, the DNA is TGCGCCAGCAGCCAAGGACGGCGGGGGGGCAACGGGGAGCTGTTTTTT.

This chain links TRBV6-5 with TRBJ2-1, with D tentatively TRBD1 (5 bases). The germline V gene encodes CDR1 MNHEY and CDR2 SVGAGI. The CDR3 sequence is 15 residues long. V lost 6 bases, J lost 0 bases, and 12 bases lay in between. CDR3 DNA sequence: TGTGCCAGCAGCTTACAGGCCAGCTCCTACAATGAGCAGTTCTTC. Its translation is CASSLQASSYNEQFF.

This chain links TRBV29-1 with TRBJ2-1; TRBD1 matches 7 bases. V lost 6 bases to trimming and J lost 5 bases; unmatched junction nucleotides: 7. Germline values: CDR1 SQVTM, CDR2 ANQGSEA. The CDR3 consists of 13 residues. The CDR3 reads CSVFKGGDNEQFF. CDR3 coding DNA: TGCAGCGTGTTCAAAGGGGGCGACAATGAGCAGTTCTTC.

CDR3 bases: TGTGCCATCAGTCCGGAGTTACGGGGGGGCCGAGCAGATACGCAGTATTTT. Its protein product is CAISPELRGGRADTQYF. The V gene is TRBV10-3, the J gene TRBJ2-3; 8 bases map to TRBD2. Germline CDR1 and CDR2: ENHRY and SYGVKD. The CDR3 consists of 17 residues. Losses at the gene ends were 5 bases for V and 4 bases for J; bases not matched to a gene: 14.

V usage is TRBV29-1 and J usage is TRBJ2-4; 8 bases fit TRBD1. Germline lookup yields CDR1 SQVTM and CDR2 ANQGSEA. Trimming removed 3 bases from V and 0 bases from J; junction bases left unmatched: 10. This CDR3 has 17 amino acids. Here the CDR3 reads CSVEDLRTGIAKNIQYF. The CDR3 DNA reads as TGCAGCGTTGAGGACCTTCGGACAGGGATAGCCAAAAACATTCAGTACTTC.

The gene calls are TRBV27 and TRBJ2-1, with D possibly being TRBD1 (5 bases). The CDR3 runs to 15 residues. Germline V lookup: CDR1 MNHEY, CDR2 SMNVEV (reference sequence). The V end was cut by 4 bases, the J end by 2 bases, with 12 bases between. The CDR3 region has the DNA TGTGCCAGCAGTTCACAGGCAGAACCCTACAATGAGCAGTTCTTC. Translated, it gives CASSSQAEPYNEQFF.

The V and J genes are TRBV6-4 and TRBJ2-5; D gene ambiguous. CDR1 and CDR2 from the germline V gene are MRHNA and SNTAGT. The V end lost 2 bases, the J end lost 4 bases, and 11 bases lay between the germline ends. This CDR3 contains 14 residues. This chain's CDR3 is CASSDPTYSETQYF. CDR3 DNA sequence: TGTGCCAGCAGTGACCCTACTTACTCAGAGACCCAGTACTTC.